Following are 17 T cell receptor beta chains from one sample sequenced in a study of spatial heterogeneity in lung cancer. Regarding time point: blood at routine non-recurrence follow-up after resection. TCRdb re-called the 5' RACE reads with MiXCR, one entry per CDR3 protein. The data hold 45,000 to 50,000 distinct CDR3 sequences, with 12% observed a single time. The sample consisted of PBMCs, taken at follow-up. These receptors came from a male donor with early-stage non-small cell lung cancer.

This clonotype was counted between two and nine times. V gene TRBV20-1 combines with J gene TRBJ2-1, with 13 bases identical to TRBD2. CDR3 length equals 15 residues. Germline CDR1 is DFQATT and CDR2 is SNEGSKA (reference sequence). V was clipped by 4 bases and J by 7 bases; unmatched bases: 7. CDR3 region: CSATRTSGSWNEQFF. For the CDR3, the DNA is TGCAGTGCTACCCGGACTAGCGGGAGTTGGAATGAGCAGTTCTTC.

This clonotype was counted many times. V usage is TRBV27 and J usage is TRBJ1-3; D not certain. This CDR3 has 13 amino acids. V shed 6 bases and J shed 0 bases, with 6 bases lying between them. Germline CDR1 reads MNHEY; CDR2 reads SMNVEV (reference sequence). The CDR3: CASSPDSGNTIYF. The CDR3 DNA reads TGTGCCAGCAGCCCTGACTCTGGAAACACCATATATTTT.

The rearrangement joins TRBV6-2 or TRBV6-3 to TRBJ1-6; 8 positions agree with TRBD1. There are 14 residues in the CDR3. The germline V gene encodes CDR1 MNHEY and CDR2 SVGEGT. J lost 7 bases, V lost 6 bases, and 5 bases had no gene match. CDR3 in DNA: TGTGCCAGCAGCTTGGACAGGGACAATTCACCCCTCCACTTT. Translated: CASSLDRDNSPLHF.

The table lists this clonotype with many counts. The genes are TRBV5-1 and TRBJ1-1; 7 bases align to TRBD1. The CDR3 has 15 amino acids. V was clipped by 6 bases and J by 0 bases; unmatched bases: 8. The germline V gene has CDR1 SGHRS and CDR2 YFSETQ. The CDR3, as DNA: TGCGCCAGCACCCCGCGGGGGACAGTGAACACTGAAGCTTTCTTT. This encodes CASTPRGTVNTEAFF.

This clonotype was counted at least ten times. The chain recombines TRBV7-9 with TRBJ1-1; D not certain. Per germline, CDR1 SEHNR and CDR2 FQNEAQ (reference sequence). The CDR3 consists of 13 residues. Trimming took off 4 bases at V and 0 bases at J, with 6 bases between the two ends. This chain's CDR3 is CASSSLLNTEAFF. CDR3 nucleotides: TGTGCCAGCAGCTCCCTATTGAACACTGAAGCTTTCTTT.

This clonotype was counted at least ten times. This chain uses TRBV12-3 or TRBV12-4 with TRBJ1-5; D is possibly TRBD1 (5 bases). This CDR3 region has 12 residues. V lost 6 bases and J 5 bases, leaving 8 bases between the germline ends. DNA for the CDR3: TGTGCCAGCAGGCAGGGCCATCAGCCCCAGCATTTT. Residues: CASRQGHQPQHF.

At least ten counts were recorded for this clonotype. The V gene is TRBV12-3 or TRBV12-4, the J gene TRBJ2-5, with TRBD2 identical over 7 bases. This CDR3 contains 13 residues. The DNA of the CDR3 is TGTGAAGGGAAGCGGGGTTTACAAGAGACCCAGTACTTC. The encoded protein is CEGKRGLQETQYF.

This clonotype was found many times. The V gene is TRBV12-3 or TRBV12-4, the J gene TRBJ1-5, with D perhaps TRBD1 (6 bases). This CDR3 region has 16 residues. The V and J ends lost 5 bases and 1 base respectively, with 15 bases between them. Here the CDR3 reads CASSLMGGASNQPQHF. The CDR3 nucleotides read TGTGCCAGCAGTCTTATGGGGGGCGCGAGCAATCAGCCCCAGCATTTT.

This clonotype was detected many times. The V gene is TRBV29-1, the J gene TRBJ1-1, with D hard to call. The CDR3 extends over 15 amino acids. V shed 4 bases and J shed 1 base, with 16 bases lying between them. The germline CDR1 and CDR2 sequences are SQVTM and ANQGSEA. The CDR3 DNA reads TGCAGCGTTGTTGGAGCAGACACCCCGAACACTGAAGCTTTCTTT. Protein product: CSVVGADTPNTEAFF.

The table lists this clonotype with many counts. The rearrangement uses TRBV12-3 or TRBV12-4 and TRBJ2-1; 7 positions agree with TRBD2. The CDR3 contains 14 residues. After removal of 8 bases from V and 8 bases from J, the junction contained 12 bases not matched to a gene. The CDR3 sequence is CASRRGTGGDEQFF. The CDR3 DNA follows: TGTGCCAGCCGGCGGGGGACTGGCGGCGATGAGCAGTTCTTC.

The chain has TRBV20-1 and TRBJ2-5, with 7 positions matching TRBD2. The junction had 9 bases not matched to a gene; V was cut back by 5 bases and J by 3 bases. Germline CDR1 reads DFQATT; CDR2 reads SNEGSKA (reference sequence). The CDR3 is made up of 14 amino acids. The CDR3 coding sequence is TGCAGTGCTCCGCGGGCGGGAGAGGAAGAGACCCAGTACTTC. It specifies CSAPRAGEEETQYF.

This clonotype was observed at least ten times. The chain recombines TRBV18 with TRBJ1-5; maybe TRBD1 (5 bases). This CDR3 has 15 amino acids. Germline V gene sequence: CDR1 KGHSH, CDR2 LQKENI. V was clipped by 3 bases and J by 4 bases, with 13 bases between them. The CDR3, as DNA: TGTGCCAGCTCACCCCCCGGGACGGTAAATCAGCCCCAGCATTTT. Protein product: CASSPPGTVNQPQHF.

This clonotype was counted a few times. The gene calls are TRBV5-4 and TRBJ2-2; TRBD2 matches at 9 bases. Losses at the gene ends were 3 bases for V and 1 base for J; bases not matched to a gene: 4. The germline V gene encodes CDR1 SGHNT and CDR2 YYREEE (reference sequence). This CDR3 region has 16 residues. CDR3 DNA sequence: TGTGCCAGCAGCTCGCGGGAGGGAGTGAACACCGGGGAGCTGTTTTTT. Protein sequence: CASSSREGVNTGELFF.

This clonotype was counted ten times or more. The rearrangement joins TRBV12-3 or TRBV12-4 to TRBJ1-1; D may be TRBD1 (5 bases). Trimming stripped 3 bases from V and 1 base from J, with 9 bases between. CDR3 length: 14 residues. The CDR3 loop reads CASSLVQANTEAFF. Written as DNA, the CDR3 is TGTGCCAGCAGTTTGGTACAGGCGAACACTGAAGCTTTCTTT.

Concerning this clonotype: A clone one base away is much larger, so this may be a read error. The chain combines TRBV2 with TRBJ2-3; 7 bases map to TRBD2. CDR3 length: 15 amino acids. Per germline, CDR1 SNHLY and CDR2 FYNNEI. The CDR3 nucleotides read TGTGCCAGCAATGAACGGGGTAGCGGGTTAAATACGCAGTATTTT. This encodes CASNERGSGLNTQYF.

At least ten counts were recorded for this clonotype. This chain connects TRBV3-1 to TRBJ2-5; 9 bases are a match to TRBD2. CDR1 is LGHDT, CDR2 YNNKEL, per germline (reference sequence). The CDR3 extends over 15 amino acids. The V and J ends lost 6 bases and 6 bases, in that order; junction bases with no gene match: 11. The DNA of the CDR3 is TGTGCCAGCAGTTCCCGGCGGGAGGGCAGTAAGACCCAGTACTTC. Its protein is CASSSRREGSKTQYF.

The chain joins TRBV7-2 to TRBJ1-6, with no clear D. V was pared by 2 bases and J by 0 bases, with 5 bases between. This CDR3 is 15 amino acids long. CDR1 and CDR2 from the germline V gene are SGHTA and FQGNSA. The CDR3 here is CASSLQSSYNSPLHF. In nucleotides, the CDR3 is TGTGCCAGCAGCTTACAGAGCTCCTATAATTCACCCCTCCACTTT.